There are a few counts of the clone carrying this T cell receptor beta chain. Its antigen is undetermined. This entry comes from a study of blood T cells in healthy people across ages. This CDR3 is 15 amino acids long. Germline V gene data show CDR1 as MNHNS and CDR2 as SASEGT. V gave up 6 bases and J gave up 2 bases; unmatched junction bases: 7. For the second PCR, which ran for about 6 to 11 cycles, a sample-barcoded 5' primer and a J-beta primer mix were used. MiXCR was run by TCRdb on the 5' RACE reads, yielding one entry per CDR3 protein. The sample shows about 730,000 distinct CDR3 sequences, around 40% of them seen only once. Findings of the study overall: Donor CMV infection status was unknown, possibly confounding age-related changes in expanded clonotypes.

The sequence derives from a woman in her sixties or seventies in good health. V gene TRBV6-1 combines with J gene TRBJ1-1; 9 positions agree with TRBD1. The sequenced sample was blood. The CDR3 protein is CASRDGQGTNTEAFF. The CDR3 DNA sequence: TGTGCCAGCAGGGACGGACAGGGGACAAACACTGAAGCTTTCTTT.